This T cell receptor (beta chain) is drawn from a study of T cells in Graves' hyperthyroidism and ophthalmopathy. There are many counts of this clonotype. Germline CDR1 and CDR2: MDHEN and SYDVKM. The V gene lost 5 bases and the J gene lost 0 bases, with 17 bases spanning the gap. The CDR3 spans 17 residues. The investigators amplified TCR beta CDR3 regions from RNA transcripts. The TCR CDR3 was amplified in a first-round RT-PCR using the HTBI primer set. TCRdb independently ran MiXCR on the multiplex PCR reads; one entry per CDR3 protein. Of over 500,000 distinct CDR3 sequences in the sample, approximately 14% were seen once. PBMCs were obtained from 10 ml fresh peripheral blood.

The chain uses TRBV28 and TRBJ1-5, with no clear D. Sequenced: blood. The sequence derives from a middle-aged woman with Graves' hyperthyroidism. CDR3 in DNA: TGTGCCAGCAGTCATGGCGGAGAGATATATAGCAATCAGCCCCAGCATTTT. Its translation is CASSHGGEIYSNQPQHF.